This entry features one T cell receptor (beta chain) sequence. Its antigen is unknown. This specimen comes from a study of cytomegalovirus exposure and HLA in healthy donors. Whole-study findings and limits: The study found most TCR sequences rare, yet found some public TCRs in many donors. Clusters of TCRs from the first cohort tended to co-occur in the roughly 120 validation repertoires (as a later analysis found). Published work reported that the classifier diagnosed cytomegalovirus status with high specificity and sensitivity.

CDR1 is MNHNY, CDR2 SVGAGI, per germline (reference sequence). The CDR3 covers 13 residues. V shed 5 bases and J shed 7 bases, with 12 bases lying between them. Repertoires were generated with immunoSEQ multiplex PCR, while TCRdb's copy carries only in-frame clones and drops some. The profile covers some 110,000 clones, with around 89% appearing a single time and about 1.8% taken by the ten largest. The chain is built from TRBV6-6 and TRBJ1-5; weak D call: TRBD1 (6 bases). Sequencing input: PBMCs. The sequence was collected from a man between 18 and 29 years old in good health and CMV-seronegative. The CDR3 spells CASSTGSGQPQHF. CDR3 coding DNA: TGTGCCAGCAGTACAGGGTCTGGACAGCCCCAGCATTTT.